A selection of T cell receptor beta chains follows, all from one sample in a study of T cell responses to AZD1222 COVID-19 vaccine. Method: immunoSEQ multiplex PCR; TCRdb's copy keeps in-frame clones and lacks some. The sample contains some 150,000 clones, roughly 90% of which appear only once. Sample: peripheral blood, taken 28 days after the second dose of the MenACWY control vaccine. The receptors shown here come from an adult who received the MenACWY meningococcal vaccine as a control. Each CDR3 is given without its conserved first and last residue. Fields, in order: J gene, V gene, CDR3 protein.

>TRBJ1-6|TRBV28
ASTSGPRPGQGDSPLH
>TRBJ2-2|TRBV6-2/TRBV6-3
ASSYSRLLSGELF
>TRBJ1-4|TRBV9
ASSPRDRGHEKLF
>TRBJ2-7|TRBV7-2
ASSLGRSSYEQY
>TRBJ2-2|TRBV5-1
ASSWDIPGELF
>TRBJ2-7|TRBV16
ASSATGRESYEQY
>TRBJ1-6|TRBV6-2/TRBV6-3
ASSYGETPLH
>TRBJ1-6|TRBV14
ASSRLGEGNSPLH
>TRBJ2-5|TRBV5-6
ASSLTGEGETQY
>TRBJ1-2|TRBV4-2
ASSQDLRTHGYT